The entry that follows covers one T cell receptor beta chain sequence. Its target is not known. This sample was taken from a study of blood T cells in healthy people across ages. Findings and limits, study-wide: A roughly linear age-dependent decrease characterized TCR beta diversity per million T cells.

The V end was cut by 4 bases, the J end by 6 bases, with 15 bases between. The CDR3 totals 14 residues. Germline CDR1 is SGHTS and CDR2 is YDEGEE. Sample-barcoded 5' priming and a J-beta primer mix drove a second PCR of roughly 7 to 11 cycles. Each cDNA was tagged by a template-switch adaptor containing 12 random nucleotides. TCRdb reprocessed the 5' RACE reads via MiXCR and lists one record per CDR3 protein. The data show 1.5 million to 2 million distinct CDR3 sequences, with around 35% seen just once and roughly 10% held by the top ten. Researchers isolated at least 7 million PBMCs per sample. The sequenced sample was blood. This receptor was taken from a woman aged 25 to 39 in good health. The chain carries TRBV5-8 and TRBJ2-3; TRBD2 might be the D (5 bases). The CDR3 protein is CASSPDGDKDTQYF. CDR3 nucleotides: TGTGCCAGCAGCCCGGACGGGGATAAGGATACGCAGTATTTT.